The 11 T cell receptor beta chains given below trace back to one sample, sequenced in a study of T cell changes during pregnancy in multiple sclerosis. The method was immunoSEQ multiplex PCR; TCRdb's version includes in-frame clones alone and lacks a portion of them. The table records 35,000 to 50,000 clones, 85% to 90% of them present only once. Sequenced material: peripheral blood, taken in the second trimester of pregnancy. The source of these receptors is a female donor in good health, enrolled as a control in a pregnancy study.

This clone appeared a single time. Germline is not matched at one junction end, which may reflect a read error. The chain uses TRBV27 and TRBJ2-7; 9 nucleotides align to TRBD1. Germline V gives CDR1 MNHEY, CDR2 SMNVEV (reference sequence). The CDR3 is 14 residues long. The CDR3 loop is CASSFWDRAAEQHF. The DNA of the CDR3 is TGTGCCAGCAGTTTTTGGGACAGGGCCGCCGAACAGCACTTC.

This clone appeared a single time. This chain uses TRBV9 with TRBJ1-3; the D gene is possibly TRBD1 (6 bases). V lost 6 bases and J 0 bases, leaving 13 bases between the germline ends. Looked up from germline, CDR1 is SGDLS and CDR2 is YYNGEE. The length of the CDR3 is 15 residues. The CDR3: CASNRDTVSGNTIYF. In DNA form, the CDR3 reads TGTGCCAGCAACCGGGACACTGTCTCTGGAAACACCATATATTTT.

The chain employs TRBV6-6 and TRBJ1-1; 9 nucleotides agree with TRBD1. The CDR3 extends over 13 amino acids. The V gene's germline CDR1 is MNHNY and CDR2 SVGAGI (reference sequence). V shed 6 bases, J shed 7 bases, and the junction held 6 bases outside the gene matches. CDR3 region: CASRQGARGEAFF. CDR3 sequence (DNA): TGTGCCAGCAGACAGGGGGCAAGAGGTGAAGCTTTCTTT.

This chain connects TRBV2 to TRBJ2-2; perhaps TRBD2 as D (7 bases). Germline CDR1 and CDR2: SNHLY and FYNNEI. The CDR3 is made up of 16 amino acids. The ends were cut back, 2 bases at V and 0 bases at J, with 10 bases in the middle. CDR3 residues: CASSESGGSNTGELFF. CDR3 nucleotides: TGTGCCAGCAGTGAATCGGGGGGCTCGAACACCGGGGAGCTGTTTTTT.

The chain recombines TRBV7-2 with TRBJ1-5; no clear D. V was cut by 5 bases and J by 2 bases, with 7 bases left in between. CDR1 SGHTA and CDR2 FQGNSA come from the germline V gene. The CDR3 is 13 amino acids. As DNA, the CDR3 is TGTGCCAGCAGCCTTCGTGGCAATCAGCCCCAGCATTTT. This codes for CASSLRGNQPQHF. Full variable domain (outside the CDR3, taken from reference TRBV7-2 and TRBJ1-5): GAGVSQSPSNKVTEKGKDVELRCDPISGHTALYWYRQSLGQGLEFLIYFQGNSAPDKSGLPSDRFSAERTGGSVSTLTIQRTQQEDSAVYLCASSLRGNQPQHFGDGTRLSIL.

The chain joins TRBV2 to TRBJ2-7, with TRBD1 matching 10 bases. The CDR3 runs to 14 residues. Germline CDR1 reads SNHLY; CDR2 reads FYNNEI. V shed 5 bases, J shed 3 bases, and the junction held 4 bases outside the gene matches. The CDR3 protein is CASSPGDRGYEQYF. For the CDR3, the DNA is TGTGCCAGCAGTCCAGGGGACAGGGGCTACGAGCAGTACTTC.

The chain employs TRBV10-3 and TRBJ2-7; TRBD1 matches 10 bases. Germline CDR1 is ENHRY and CDR2 is SYGVKD. The CDR3 sequence is 11 residues long. V lost 8 bases to trimming and J lost 5 bases; unmatched junction nucleotides: 0. CDR3 amino acids: CAIGTGDEQYF. CDR3 DNA sequence: TGTGCCATCGGGACAGGGGACGAGCAGTACTTC.

The chain has TRBV18 and TRBJ2-3; TRBD2 matches at 9 bases. V lost 3 bases, J lost 4 bases, and 5 bases stayed unmatched. Per the germline V gene, CDR1 is KGHSH and CDR2 is LQKENI. The CDR3 has 15 residues. This CDR3 reads CASSPGTSSPDTQYF. The CDR3, as DNA: TGTGCCAGCTCACCCGGGACTAGCTCACCAGATACGCAGTATTTT.

The chain uses TRBV9 and TRBJ2-3; a weak D match, TRBD2 (6 bases). Germline CDR1 reads SGDLS; CDR2 reads YYNGEE. Trimming took 3 bases from V and 0 from J, leaving 11 bases between them. The CDR3 runs to 15 residues. This chain's CDR3 is CASSGSGTSTDTQYF. The CDR3 nucleotides are TGTGCCAGCAGCGGGTCCGGGACTAGCACAGATACGCAGTATTTT.

This chain joins TRBV27 and TRBJ2-1, with D perhaps TRBD2 (5 bases). V gave up 7 bases and J gave up 5 bases, with 15 bases separating them. The CDR3 runs 14 residues. Germline lookup yields CDR1 MNHEY and CDR2 SMNVEV (reference sequence). The CDR3 protein is CASKGVRANNEQFF. In DNA, the CDR3 is TGTGCCAGCAAGGGAGTCAGAGCTAACAATGAGCAGTTCTTC.

V is TRBV19 and J is TRBJ1-1, with D tentatively TRBD1 (6 bases). The V end was cut by 3 bases, the J end by 2 bases, with 19 bases between. There are 17 residues in the CDR3. Germline V gene data show CDR1 as LNHDA and CDR2 as SQIVND (reference sequence). The CDR3 region has the DNA TGTGCCAGTAGTATCCTCAGCCCCGGACAGCGTAACACTGAAGCTTTCTTT. It codes for CASSILSPGQRNTEAFF.